Listed below are T cell receptor beta chains from one sample, sequenced in a study of T cells after posttransplantation cyclophosphamide. Here immunoSEQ multiplex PCR was the method, and the copy in TCRdb shows in-frame clones only, minus some. The table lists 5,700 or so clones, with no singletons. This specimen consisted of PBMCs, obtained after allogeneic stem cell transplant with posttransplant cyclophosphamide. The receptors derive from a male patient aged 55-69 years who received an allogeneic stem cell transplant from a related donor, was CMV-positive, and had no GVHD. Some T cells may originate from the graft donor. CDR3s include the opening cysteine and the closing phenylalanine or tryptophan. The D gene is left open where the match is weak. Clone size, where shown, is once, few, many, or a class for clones that have expanded.

J gene: TRBJ1-1; V gene: TRBV10-3; clone size: many; D gene: .; CDR3 protein: CAISDPGNWDTEAFF; CDR3 DNA: TGTGCCATCAGTGACCCAGGGAATTGGGACACTGAAGCTTTCTTT
J gene: TRBJ2-7; V gene: TRBV19; clone size: many; D gene: TRBD2; CDR3 protein: CASSKGPSGGIYEQYF; CDR3 DNA: TGTGCCAGTAGTAAGGGACCCAGCGGGGGAATATACGAGCAGTACTTC
J gene: TRBJ1-2; V gene: TRBV6-5; clone size: many; D gene: TRBD1; CDR3 protein: CASQGDWGYTF; CDR3 DNA: TGTGCCAGCCAGGGGGATTGGGGCTACACCTTC
J gene: TRBJ2-7; V gene: TRBV27; clone size: many; D gene: TRBD2; CDR3 protein: CASRTGGYEQYF; CDR3 DNA: TGTGCCAGCAGGACGGGGGGCTACGAGCAGTACTTC
J gene: TRBJ2-1; V gene: TRBV5-4; clone size: many; D gene: TRBD2; CDR3 protein: CASTSRGGQDNEQFF; CDR3 DNA: TGTGCCAGCACGTCTCGGGGGGGCCAAGACAATGAGCAGTTCTTC
J gene: TRBJ1-3; V gene: TRBV7-9; clone size: .; D gene: TRBD1; CDR3 protein: CASSLGTGSSGNTIYF; CDR3 DNA: TGTGCCAGCAGCTTGGGGACAGGGTCCTCTGGAAACACCATATATTTT
J gene: TRBJ2-5; V gene: TRBV7-7; clone size: many; D gene: TRBD1; CDR3 protein: CASSLGQLETQYF; CDR3 DNA: TGTGCCAGCAGCTTGGGACAGCTAGAGACCCAGTACTTC
J gene: TRBJ2-3; V gene: TRBV5-1; clone size: many; D gene: .; CDR3 protein: CASSLDPPPADTQYF; CDR3 DNA: TGCGCCAGCAGCTTGGACCCTCCTCCAGCGGATACGCAGTATTTT
J gene: TRBJ2-3; V gene: TRBV29-1; clone size: .; D gene: TRBD1; CDR3 protein: CSVVVGQGSRADTQYF; CDR3 DNA: TGCAGCGTTGTTGTGGGACAGGGGAGTCGTGCAGATACGCAGTATTTT
J gene: TRBJ1-2; V gene: TRBV7-2; clone size: many; D gene: .; CDR3 protein: CASSLSSGLGGYTF; CDR3 DNA: TGTGCCAGCAGCTTATCCAGCGGGCTGGGAGGCTACACCTTC
J gene: TRBJ1-3; V gene: TRBV2; clone size: many; D gene: TRBD1; CDR3 protein: CASSEAGTAGNTIYF; CDR3 DNA: TGTGCCAGCAGTGAAGCGGGGACAGCTGGAAACACCATATATTTT
J gene: TRBJ2-7; V gene: TRBV28; clone size: .; D gene: TRBD2; CDR3 protein: CASSFGTSGSHTYEQYF; CDR3 DNA: TGTGCCAGCAGCTTCGGGACTAGCGGCTCTCATACTTACGAGCAGTACTTC
J gene: TRBJ2-7; V gene: TRBV30; clone size: many; D gene: TRBD1; CDR3 protein: CAWGDSYEQYF; CDR3 DNA: TGTGCCTGGGGGGACAGCTACGAGCAGTACTTC
J gene: TRBJ1-2; V gene: TRBV9; clone size: few; D gene: .; CDR3 protein: CASTVGGTTGYGYTF; CDR3 DNA: TGTGCCAGCACCGTGGGGGGGACAACGGGCTATGGCTACACCTTC
J gene: TRBJ1-1; V gene: TRBV19; clone size: many; D gene: .; CDR3 protein: CASISDRRNTEAFF; CDR3 DNA: TGTGCCAGTATCTCTGACAGAAGGAACACTGAAGCTTTCTTT
J gene: TRBJ1-5; V gene: TRBV7-8; clone size: few; D gene: TRBD1; CDR3 protein: CASSFYRGFSNQPQHF; CDR3 DNA: TGTGCCAGCAGCTTTTACAGGGGATTTAGCAATCAGCCCCAGCATTTT
J gene: TRBJ2-2; V gene: TRBV5-1; clone size: many; D gene: TRBD2; CDR3 protein: CASSPYLTSASNTGELFF; CDR3 DNA: TGCGCCAGCAGCCCCTACCTGACTAGCGCTTCGAACACCGGGGAGCTGTTTTTT
J gene: TRBJ1-1; V gene: TRBV10-3; clone size: many; D gene: .; CDR3 protein: CAISEAGRTEAFF; CDR3 DNA: TGTGCCATCAGTGAGGCGGGGCGCACTGAAGCTTTCTTT
J gene: TRBJ2-5; V gene: TRBV6-6; clone size: medium-sized; D gene: TRBD2; CDR3 protein: CASSGLSGEGQETQYF; CDR3 DNA: TGTGCCAGCAGCGGGCTTAGCGGGGAGGGCCAAGAGACCCAGTACTTC
J gene: TRBJ2-7; V gene: TRBV11-1; clone size: many; D gene: TRBD2; CDR3 protein: CASSSQPGRDYEQYF; CDR3 DNA: TGTGCCAGCAGCTCCCAACCTGGGAGGGACTACGAGCAGTACTTC
J gene: TRBJ2-7; V gene: TRBV5-1; clone size: few; D gene: .; CDR3 protein: CASSLGSVGAGTYEQYF; CDR3 DNA: TGCGCCAGCAGCTTGGGATCGGTGGGGGCAGGTACCTACGAGCAGTACTTC
J gene: TRBJ2-7; V gene: TRBV19; clone size: many; D gene: TRBD2; CDR3 protein: CASSIGGGSYEQYF; CDR3 DNA: TGTGCCAGTAGTATTGGGGGGGGCTCCTACGAGCAGTACTTC
J gene: TRBJ2-2; V gene: TRBV18; clone size: many; D gene: TRBD1; CDR3 protein: CASSIRTGVTGELFF; CDR3 DNA: TGTGCCAGCTCAATCCGGACAGGGGTGACCGGGGAGCTGTTTTTT
J gene: TRBJ1-2; V gene: TRBV10-2; clone size: many; D gene: .; CDR3 protein: CASSESKGSGNYGYTF; CDR3 DNA: TGCGCCAGCAGTGAGTCTAAAGGGTCGGGGAACTATGGCTACACCTTC